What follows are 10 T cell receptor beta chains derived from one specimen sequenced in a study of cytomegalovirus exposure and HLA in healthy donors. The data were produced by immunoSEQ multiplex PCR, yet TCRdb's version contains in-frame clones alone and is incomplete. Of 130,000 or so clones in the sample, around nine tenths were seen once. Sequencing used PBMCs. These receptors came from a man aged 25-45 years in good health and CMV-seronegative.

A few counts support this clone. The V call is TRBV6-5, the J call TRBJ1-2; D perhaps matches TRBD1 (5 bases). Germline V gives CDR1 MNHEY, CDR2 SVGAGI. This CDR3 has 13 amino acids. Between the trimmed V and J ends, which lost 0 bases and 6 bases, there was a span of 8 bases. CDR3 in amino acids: CASSYSWGDGYTF. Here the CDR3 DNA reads TGTGCCAGCAGTTACTCTTGGGGGGATGGCTACACCTTC.

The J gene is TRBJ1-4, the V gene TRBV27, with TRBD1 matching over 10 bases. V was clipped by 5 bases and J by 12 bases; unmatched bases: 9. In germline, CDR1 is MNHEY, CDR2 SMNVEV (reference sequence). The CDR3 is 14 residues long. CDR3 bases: TGTGCCAGCAGTCCCGGGACAGGGGAGGGAGAACTGTTTTTT. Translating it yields CASSPGTGEGELFF.

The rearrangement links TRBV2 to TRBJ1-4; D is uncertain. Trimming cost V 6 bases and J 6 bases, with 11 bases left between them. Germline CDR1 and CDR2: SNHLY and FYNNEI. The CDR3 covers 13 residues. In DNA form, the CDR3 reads TGTGCCAGCAGCCCCAGGCGGGATGAAAAACTGTTTTTT. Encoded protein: CASSPRRDEKLFF.

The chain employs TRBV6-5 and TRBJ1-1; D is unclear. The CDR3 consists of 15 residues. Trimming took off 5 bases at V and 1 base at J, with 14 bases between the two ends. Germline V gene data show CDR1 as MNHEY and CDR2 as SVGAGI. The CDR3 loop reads CASSGPRRGNTEAFF. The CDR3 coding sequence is TGTGCCAGCAGTGGCCCCCGCCGGGGGAACACTGAAGCTTTCTTT.

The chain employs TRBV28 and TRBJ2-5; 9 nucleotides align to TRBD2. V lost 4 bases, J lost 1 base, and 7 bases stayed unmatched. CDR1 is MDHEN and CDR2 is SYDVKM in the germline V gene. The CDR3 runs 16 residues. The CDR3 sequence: CASSSPVAGVQETQYF. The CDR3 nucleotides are TGTGCCAGCAGTTCCCCAGTAGCGGGGGTCCAAGAGACCCAGTACTTC. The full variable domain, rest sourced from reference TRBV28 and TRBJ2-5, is DVKVTQSSRYLVKRTGEKVFLECVQDMDHENMFWYRQDPGLGLRLIYFSYDVKMKEKGDIPEGYSVSREKKERFSLILESASTNQTSMYLCASSSPVAGVQETQYFGPGTRLLVL.

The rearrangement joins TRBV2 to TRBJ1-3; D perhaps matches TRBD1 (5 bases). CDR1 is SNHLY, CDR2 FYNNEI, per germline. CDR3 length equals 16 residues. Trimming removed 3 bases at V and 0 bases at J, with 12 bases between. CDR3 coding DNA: TGTGCCAGCAGTGAGGGGCCCGTTCGCTCTGGAAACACCATATATTTT. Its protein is CASSEGPVRSGNTIYF.

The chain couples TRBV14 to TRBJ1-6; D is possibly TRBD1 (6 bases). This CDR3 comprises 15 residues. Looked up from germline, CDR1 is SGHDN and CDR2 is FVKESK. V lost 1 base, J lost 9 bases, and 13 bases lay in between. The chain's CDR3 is CASSQVTGGFSPLHF. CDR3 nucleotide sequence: TGTGCCAGCAGCCAAGTGACAGGTGGCTTTTCACCCCTCCACTTT.

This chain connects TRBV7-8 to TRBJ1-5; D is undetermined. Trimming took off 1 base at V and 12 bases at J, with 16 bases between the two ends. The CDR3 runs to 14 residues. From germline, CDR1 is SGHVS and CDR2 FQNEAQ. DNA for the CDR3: TGTGCCAGCAGCTTAGATTCTATTGAGATTCTCCAGCATTTT. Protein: CASSLDSIEILQHF.

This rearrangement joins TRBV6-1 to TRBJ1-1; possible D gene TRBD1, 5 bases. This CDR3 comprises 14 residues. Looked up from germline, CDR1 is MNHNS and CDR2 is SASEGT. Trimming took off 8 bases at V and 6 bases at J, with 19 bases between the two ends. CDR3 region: CASRDSPVYSEAFF. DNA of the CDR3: TGTGCCAGCCGGGACTCCCCAGTTTACTCTGAAGCTTTCTTT.

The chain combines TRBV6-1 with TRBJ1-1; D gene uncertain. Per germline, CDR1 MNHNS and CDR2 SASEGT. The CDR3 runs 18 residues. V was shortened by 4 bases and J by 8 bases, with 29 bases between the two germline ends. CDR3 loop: CASSGPRLLTLVRSEAFF. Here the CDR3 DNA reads TGTGCCAGCAGTGGACCGAGACTCTTAACGCTGGTACGGTCCGAAGCTTTCTTT.